The rows below give T cell receptor beta chains drawn from one sample of a study of a mutant IDH1 vaccine in newly diagnosed glioma. Antigens of these TCRs are unknown. Here immunoSEQ multiplex PCR was the method, and the copy in TCRdb shows in-frame clones only, minus some. The profile shows roughly 25,000 clones, approximately 87% of them singletons. This specimen was PBMCs, taken from a glioma patient whose treatment included an IDH1 peptide vaccine. Receptor source: a man aged 30 to 45 with glioma. Each CDR3 is given with its conserved first and last residue. The D gene is left open where the match is weak. Clone size is shown for a subset of rows, as once, few, many or a class of expanded clone.

TRBD1	TRBV4-1	-	TRBJ1-4	TGCGCCAGCAGCCAAGATTTTGCGAATTACCGGGACAGGAGTGAAAAACTGTTTTTT	CASSQDFANYRDRSEKLFF
-	TRBV11-2	once	TRBJ1-5	TGTGCCAGCAGCTTAGGGCCTATTCAGCCCCAGCATTTT	CASSLGPIQPQHF
-	TRBV5-1	-	TRBJ1-1	TGCGCCAGCAGCTTTCTTACCTTTCAGAACACTGAAGCTTTCTTT	CASSFLTFQNTEAFF
TRBD1	TRBV5-5	-	TRBJ1-4	TGTGCCAGCAGCTTTTTGGGACAGCTGAATGAAAAACTGTTTTTT	CASSFLGQLNEKLFF
-	TRBV7-9	few	TRBJ1-1	TGTGCCAGCAGCTTACAAGTGACCGCTGAAGCTTTCTTT	CASSLQVTAEAFF
-	TRBV19	-	TRBJ2-7	TGTGCCAGTAGCGGGGACAACCGCCTCGAGCAGTACTTC	CASSGDNRLEQYF
-	TRBV29-1	-	TRBJ2-3	TGCAGCGTCAAAGGGGGGCGGGGGGATACGCAGTATTTT	CSVKGGRGDTQYF
TRBD2	TRBV5-4	-	TRBJ2-2	TGTGCCAGCAGCTCGAATATCGAGGGACTAGCGGGAGGTATCACCGGGGAGCTGTTTTTT	CASSSNIEGLAGGITGELFF
-	TRBV5-1	-	TRBJ2-5	TGCGCCAGCAGCTCTTCCGGGACACCCTCTCAAGAGACCCAGTACTTC	CASSSSGTPSQETQYF
-	TRBV19	-	TRBJ1-2	TGTGCCAGTAGCTACTCGGGGGAGTATGGCTACACCTTC	CASSYSGEYGYTF
-	TRBV7-3	-	TRBJ2-3	TGTGCCAGCAGCTTAACTCCTCAGGGGCGGGGAGATACGCAGTATTTT	CASSLTPQGRGDTQYF
TRBD2	TRBV2	-	TRBJ2-1	TGTGCCAGCAGTTCCGCGACTAGCGGGAGTTACGATGAGCAGTTCTTC	CASSSATSGSYDEQFF
TRBD2	TRBV12-5	-	TRBJ2-3	TGTGCTAGTGGTTTCGAGCTAGCGGGCACAGATACGCAGTATTTT	CASGFELAGTDTQYF
-	TRBV7-2	-	TRBJ2-7	TGTGCCAGCAGCTTACTAAGGAGACAGGAGCAGTACTTC	CASSLLRRQEQYF
-	TRBV5-6	-	TRBJ1-3	TGTGCCAGCAGTGTACTGGGTGGAAACACCATATATTTT	CASSVLGGNTIYF
-	TRBV30	-	TRBJ1-3	TGTGCCTGGAGTGTGCGACTGCGCTCTGGAAACACCATATATTTT	CAWSVRLRSGNTIYF
-	TRBV7-2	-	TRBJ2-7	TGTGCCAGCAGCTTATTTGCGATAAGGGGAATTTACTCCTACGAGCAGTACTTC	CASSLFAIRGIYSYEQYF
-	TRBV19	once	TRBJ2-1	TGTGCCAGTAGTATTTCGATTAGCACGGGCTACAATGAGCAGTTCTTC	CASSISISTGYNEQFF
-	TRBV7-3	once	TRBJ2-7	TGTGCCAGCAGCGAGTACAGCTCCTACGAGCAGTACTTC	CASSEYSSYEQYF
TRBD1	TRBV4-3	-	TRBJ1-2	TGCGCCAGCAGCCCATTCCCCAGTACAGGGGTTGCCTATGGCTACACCTTC	CASSPFPSTGVAYGYTF
-	TRBV25-1	once	TRBJ1-1	TGTGCCAGCAGTTCCCGGGGATGGACTGAAGCTTTCTTT	CASSSRGWTEAFF
TRBD1	TRBV11-1	-	TRBJ2-7	TGTGCCAGCAGCCCCCGACAGGGGACATCCTACGAGCAGTACTTC	CASSPRQGTSYEQYF
TRBD2	TRBV5-6	-	TRBJ2-3	TGTGCCAGCAGCCTAAGTCTAGCGGGGTTTAACACAGATACGCAGTATTTT	CASSLSLAGFNTDTQYF
-	TRBV19	-	TRBJ1-6	TGTGCCAGTAGTATAGGTGATTCTGGTTCACCCCTCCACTTT	CASSIGDSGSPLHF
TRBD2	TRBV6-1	few	TRBJ2-3	TGTGCCAGCAGTGAGACTAGCGGGGGGGCAGATACGCAGTATTTT	CASSETSGGADTQYF
TRBD2	TRBV5-4	-	TRBJ2-2	TGTGCCAGCAGCTTGGGACTAGCGGGAGCCCCCGGGGAGCTGTTTTTT	CASSLGLAGAPGELFF
TRBD2	TRBV2	-	TRBJ2-7	TGTGCCAGCACGGGGGGGACAAACCCGTCCTACGAGCAGTACTTC	CASTGGTNPSYEQYF
-	TRBV2	-	TRBJ1-5	TGTGCCAGCAGTGAAGAGGGGCTGGGGGACTATAGCAATCAGCCCCAGCATTTT	CASSEEGLGDYSNQPQHF
-	TRBV5-4	-	TRBJ2-7	TGTGCCAGCAGTTATGGGGGGACGGTCTACGAGCAGTACTTC	CASSYGGTVYEQYF
TRBD1	TRBV27	-	TRBJ1-4	TGTGCCAGCAGGCAGACAGGGAATAGTGAAAAACTGTTTTTT	CASRQTGNSEKLFF
-	TRBV7-6	-	TRBJ1-1	TGTGCCAGCAGCCCAAGCTGGGGGAACACTGAAGCTTTCTTT	CASSPSWGNTEAFF
-	TRBV9	-	TRBJ2-7	TGTGCCAGCAGCGCAGGGGCCGTCTCCTACGAGCAGTACTTC	CASSAGAVSYEQYF
-	TRBV5-1	-	TRBJ1-2	TGCGCCAGCAGCTTGGATGGGGACACCCGCCTATCGGACTACACCTTC	CASSLDGDTRLSDYTF
TRBD2	TRBV19	-	TRBJ2-2	TGTGCCAGTAGCCGGACTAGCGGGAGTTCGACCGGGGAGCTGTTTTTT	CASSRTSGSSTGELFF
-	TRBV6-6	-	TRBJ2-1	TGTGCCAGCAGTTACAGGGATGAGCAGTTCTTC	CASSYRDEQFF
-	TRBV19	-	TRBJ2-3	TGTGCCAGTAGTTATCAGGGCTTGTACACAGATACGCAGTATTTT	CASSYQGLYTDTQYF
-	TRBV2	once	TRBJ2-7	TGTGCCAGCACCCAGGCAGTCTCCTCCTACGAGCAGTACTTC	CASTQAVSSYEQYF
-	TRBV6-5	-	TRBJ1-3	TGTGCCAGCAAAGCAGGTGGAACGGGAAACACCATATATTTT	CASKAGGTGNTIYF
TRBD1	TRBV5-6	-	TRBJ2-7	TGTGCCAGCAGTTCTCTTGGGACAGGGTCCTACGAGCAGTACTTC	CASSSLGTGSYEQYF
-	TRBV30	-	TRBJ1-6	TGTGCCTGGATGGGGGGGTCCTATAATTCACCCCTCCACTTT	CAWMGGSYNSPLHF
-	TRBV27	-	TRBJ2-7	TGTGCCAGCAGCACTCCCCCCTACGAGCAGTACTTC	CASSTPPYEQYF
-	TRBV5-1	-	TRBJ1-4	TGCGCCAGCAGCTTGGAAAGGGGGGGAGAGGAAAAACTGTTTTTT	CASSLERGGEEKLFF
-	TRBV11-3	-	TRBJ2-5	TGTGCCAGCAGCTTAGATCCCAACTCCGGGGGGACCCAGTACTTC	CASSLDPNSGGTQYF
TRBD1	TRBV19	few	TRBJ1-1	TGTGCCAGTAGTATAGACGGGACAGAGAACACTGAAGCTTTCTTT	CASSIDGTENTEAFF